Below, 30 T cell receptor beta chains from the same sample are listed, as sequenced in a study of blood T cell repertoires in COVID-19. TCRdb's copy holds only in-frame clones and misses some; the assay was immunoSEQ multiplex PCR. The table shows 270,000 or so clones, with around four fifths occurring only once. The sequencing sample was made of peripheral blood. The receptors here all came from a woman between 45 and 65 years old who had recovered from COVID-19.

Of note for this clone: Distinct nucleotide sequences in the sample also encode this CDR3. This chain uses TRBV19 with TRBJ1-1; no definite D call. V was pared by 5 bases and J by 1 base, with 8 bases between. CDR3 size: 13 residues. Per germline, CDR1 LNHDA and CDR2 SQIVND (reference sequence). The CDR3 nucleotides read TGTGCCAGTAGTCTCACCGGGAACACTGAAGCTTTCTTT. Protein product: CASSLTGNTEAFF.

This clone showed up just a few times. The chain joins TRBV6-5 to TRBJ1-2; TRBD1 aligns across 10 bases. V was clipped by 8 bases and J by 2 bases; unmatched bases: 8. CDR3 size: 15 residues. Germline V gene data show CDR1 as MNHEY and CDR2 as SVGAGI. The CDR3 DNA is TGTGCCAGCCAGACAGGGGGCGCTGGGAACTATGGCTACACCTTC. This gives the protein CASQTGGAGNYGYTF.

V gene TRBV12-5 combines with J gene TRBJ2-3; TRBD1 agrees at 10 bases. The V segment lost 6 bases and the J segment 0 bases; nucleotides outside the gene matches: 6. This CDR3 region has 16 residues. The germline V gene has CDR1 LGHNT and CDR2 FRNRAP. The CDR3 bases are TGTGCTAGTGGGACAGGGGGCAGGACTAGCACAGATACGCAGTATTTT. Its protein product is CASGTGGRTSTDTQYF.

The V gene is TRBV5-1, the J gene TRBJ1-2; 7 bases agree with TRBD1. Per the germline V gene, CDR1 is SGHRS and CDR2 is YFSETQ. The V and J ends lost 0 bases and 7 bases, in that order; junction bases with no gene match: 6. CDR3 length: 14 residues. The CDR3 nucleotides are TGCGCCAGCAGCTTGGTGGAGGGGGCAGGTGGCTACACCTTC. Translation: CASSLVEGAGGYTF.

The chain is built from TRBV7-8 and TRBJ1-4; 7 bases line up with TRBD1. Germline lookup yields CDR1 SGHVS and CDR2 FQNEAQ. V lost 3 bases to trimming and J lost 3 bases; unmatched junction nucleotides: 7. This CDR3 spans 16 amino acids. CDR3 DNA: TGTGCCAGCAGCTTGGCCTGGACAGGAGCTAATGAAAAACTGTTTTTT. It encodes CASSLAWTGANEKLFF.

There are a few counts of this clone. CDR3 nucleotides: TGTGCCAGCTCGCTACAGGGGGCAACTAATGAAAAACTGTTTTTT. It specifies CASSLQGATNEKLFF. V is TRBV18 and J is TRBJ1-4; 8 bases line up with TRBD1. Trimming took 6 bases from V and 0 from J; bases not matched to a gene: 3. Germline CDR1 reads KGHSH; CDR2 reads LQKENI. This CDR3 spans 15 amino acids.

This clone was counted only a few times. The chain carries TRBV6-6 and TRBJ1-2; D is ambiguous. CDR1 is MNHNY, CDR2 SVGAGI, per germline (reference sequence). Deletions cut 0 bases from V and 2 bases from J, with 10 bases between. This CDR3 region has 15 residues. The CDR3 is CASSYSGELNYGYTF. CDR3 in DNA: TGTGCCAGCAGTTACTCTGGGGAGTTAAACTATGGCTACACCTTC.

The chain is built from TRBV11-2 and TRBJ1-1, with D unclear. This CDR3 spans 14 amino acids. The germline V gene encodes CDR1 SGHAT and CDR2 FQNNGV. Trimming removed 1 base at V and 4 bases at J, with 10 bases between. The CDR3 protein is CASSLGVGITEAFF. In nucleotides, the CDR3 is TGTGCCAGCAGCTTAGGAGTGGGCATCACTGAAGCTTTCTTT.

V usage is TRBV4-2 and J usage is TRBJ2-2; TRBD2 aligns across 11 bases. The J segment lost 6 bases and the V segment lost 0 bases, leaving 12 bases of the junction unmatched. Germline values: CDR1 LGHNA, CDR2 YNFKEQ. CDR3 length: 19 amino acids. The DNA of the CDR3 is TGTGCCAGCAGCCAAGAAGGTGGGCTAGCGGGAGGAGTGGCCGGGGAGCTGTTTTTT. It codes for CASSQEGGLAGGVAGELFF.

The rearrangement links TRBV5-6 to TRBJ1-2; 8 nucleotides match TRBD1. Germline loops: CDR1 SGHDT, CDR2 YYEEEE. With 2 bases clipped from V and 2 bases from J, the junction kept 8 bases outside the gene matches. The CDR3 sequence is 16 residues long. In DNA, the CDR3 is TGTGCCAGCAGCTTCCCACCCCGGACAGGGAACTATGGCTACACCTTC. Its translation: CASSFPPRTGNYGYTF.

The chain has TRBV5-5 and TRBJ2-1; 13 bases match TRBD2. Germline lookup yields CDR1 SGHKS and CDR2 YYEKEE (reference sequence). The CDR3 runs to 15 residues. Germline trimming cut 4 bases from V and 4 bases from J; bases unmatched to any gene: 2. CDR3 protein: CASSGTSGAYNEQFF. CDR3 nucleotides: TGTGCCAGCAGCGGGACTAGCGGGGCTTACAATGAGCAGTTCTTC.

The chain carries TRBV6-5 and TRBJ2-5; D is ambiguous. Trimming took 1 base from V and 7 from J, leaving 4 bases between them. Germline CDR1 is MNHEY and CDR2 is SVGAGI. CDR3 length equals 11 residues. The DNA of the CDR3 is TGTGCCAGCAGTTACTTGGCGACCCAGTACTTC. This translates into CASSYLATQYF.

CDR3 sequence: CASSGGTASGNTIYF. The CDR3 DNA reads as TGCGCCAGCAGCGGCGGGACCGCCTCTGGAAACACCATATATTTT. The J gene is TRBJ1-3, the V gene TRBV5-1; perhaps TRBD1 as D (5 bases). V was shortened by 4 bases and J by 0 bases, with 11 bases between the two germline ends. The CDR3 totals 15 residues. Germline CDR1 reads SGHRS; CDR2 reads YFSETQ.

The chain carries TRBV30 and TRBJ1-4; 10 bases match TRBD1. V dropped 2 bases and J dropped 7; count of bases not matched to a gene: 10. Germline V gene sequence: CDR1 GTSNPN, CDR2 SVGIG (reference sequence). The length of the CDR3 is 16 residues. The CDR3 protein is CAWSQPGQGRSEKLFF. Written as DNA, the CDR3 is TGTGCCTGGAGTCAGCCGGGACAGGGGCGGAGTGAAAAACTGTTTTTT.

V gene TRBV5-4 combines with J gene TRBJ2-7, with 7 bases that match TRBD1. Germline trimming cut 2 bases from V and 2 bases from J; bases unmatched to any gene: 1. Germline V lookup: CDR1 SGHNT, CDR2 YYREEE (reference sequence). The CDR3 has 13 amino acids. The CDR3 sequence: CASSFDRAYEQYF. The DNA of the CDR3 is TGTGCCAGCAGCTTTGACAGGGCCTACGAGCAGTACTTC. The full variable domain, its missing parts supplied by reference TRBV5-4 and TRBJ2-7, is ETGVTQSPTHLIKTRGQQVTLRCSSQSGHNTVSWYQQALGQGPQFIFQYYREEENGRGNFPPRFSGLQFPNYSSELNVNALELDDSALYLCASSFDRAYEQYFGPGTRLTVT.

The V and J genes are TRBV9 and TRBJ2-2; D is ambiguous. The CDR3 runs 14 residues. Germline CDR1 is SGDLS and CDR2 is YYNGEE. V was cut by 1 base and J by 0 bases, with 4 bases left in between. The CDR3 loop reads CASSVFTNTGELFF. The CDR3, as DNA: TGTGCCAGCAGCGTATTCACGAACACCGGGGAGCTGTTTTTT.

The chain joins TRBV6-1 to TRBJ1-2; no firm D call. The V end was cut by 3 bases, the J end by 4 bases, with 6 bases between. This CDR3 has 12 amino acids. In germline, CDR1 is MNHNS, CDR2 SASEGT. Here the CDR3 DNA reads TGTGCCAGCAGTGACGAGGTCTATGGCTACACCTTC. It codes for CASSDEVYGYTF.

The chain links TRBV7-2 to TRBJ2-7, with D tentatively TRBD2 (6 bases). Germline V gene data show CDR1 as SGHTA and CDR2 as FQGNSA. The CDR3 sequence is 14 residues long. Trimming removed 8 bases from V and 0 bases from J, with 14 bases in between. The CDR3 nucleotides read TGTGCCAGCGGGCGGGGCGAAAGCTCCTACGAGCAGTACTTC. This translates into CASGRGESSYEQYF. Full variable domain (remainder filled in from reference TRBV7-2 and TRBJ2-7): GAGVSQSPSNKVTEKGKDVELRCDPISGHTALYWYRQSLGQGLEFLIYFQGNSAPDKSGLPSDRFSAERTGGSVSTLTIQRTQQEDSAVYLCASGRGESSYEQYFGPGTRLTVT.

V usage is TRBV5-4 and J usage is TRBJ1-6; D remains ambiguous. The V and J ends lost 0 bases and 9 bases respectively, with 10 bases between them. CDR1 and CDR2 from the germline V gene are SGHNT and YYREEE (reference sequence). This CDR3 region has 14 residues. The DNA of the CDR3 is TGTGCCAGCAGCTTGGGTGCGGGGAGTTCACCCCTCCACTTT. Translated, it gives CASSLGAGSSPLHF.

The J gene is TRBJ1-2, the V gene TRBV6-2 or TRBV6-3, with unresolved D. Germline assignment: CDR1 MNHEY and CDR2 SVGEGT. The CDR3 runs to 13 residues. Trimming took 3 bases from V and 8 from J, leaving 13 bases between them. CDR3: CASSYGMSGGYTF. The CDR3 DNA is TGTGCCAGCAGTTATGGGATGTCGGGAGGCTACACCTTC.

CDR3 residues: CASSERSGGKDSPLHF. In nucleotides, the CDR3 is TGTGCCAGCAGTGAAAGGTCAGGGGGGAAGGATTCACCCCTCCACTTT. The genes are TRBV6-1 and TRBJ1-6; 7 positions agree with TRBD1. Trimming at V came to 2 bases and at J to 8 bases, leaving 9 bases not matched to a gene. Germline V gene lookup returns CDR1 MNHNS and CDR2 SASEGT. The CDR3 is 16 amino acids.

This clone was detected once. V is TRBV7-3 and J is TRBJ2-1; 9 positions agree with TRBD2. Germline trimming cut 1 base from V and 7 bases from J; bases unmatched to any gene: 5. Germline CDR1 is SGHTA and CDR2 is FQGTGA. The length of the CDR3 is 15 residues. The CDR3 DNA is TGTGCCAGCAGCTTAAGCGGGGGGGACCTAAATGAGCAGTTCTTC. Its protein is CASSLSGGDLNEQFF.

On this clone: The sample carries other DNA sequences with the same CDR3. This chain joins TRBV28 and TRBJ1-2, with a tentative D call TRBD1 (5 bases). The germline CDR1 and CDR2 sequences are MDHEN and SYDVKM. The CDR3 spans 12 residues. V was pared by 2 bases and J by 5 bases, with 6 bases between. CDR3 DNA sequence: TGTGCCAGCAGTTTACAGGGATATGGCTACACCTTC. Its protein is CASSLQGYGYTF.

This sequence joins TRBV7-2 and TRBJ2-3; weak D call: TRBD1 (6 bases). V was cut by 3 bases and J by 1 base, with 11 bases left in between. The CDR3 loop spans 15 amino acids. Germline assignment: CDR1 SGHTA and CDR2 FQGNSA. The CDR3 protein is CASSFGPGGTDTQYF. The CDR3 coding sequence is TGTGCCAGCAGCTTTGGGCCAGGGGGCACAGATACGCAGTATTTT.

The chain carries TRBV19 and TRBJ2-7, with D possibly matching TRBD2 (6 bases). Germline values: CDR1 LNHDA, CDR2 SQIVND (reference sequence). This CDR3 contains 20 residues. V shed 7 bases and J shed 0 bases, with 31 bases lying between them. As DNA, the CDR3 is TGTGCCAGTACCGATAACGAACACCCCGAAAAGCGGGCCCCCTCCTACGAGCAGTACTTC. Protein: CASTDNEHPEKRAPSYEQYF.

The chain links TRBV18 to TRBJ2-6; D gene ambiguous. Germline V CDR1 and CDR2: KGHSH, LQKENI. Trimming left V 3 bases short and J 0 bases short, with 12 bases between. This CDR3 spans 17 amino acids. The CDR3 loop is CASSPEPYNSGANVLTF. CDR3 DNA sequence: TGTGCCAGCTCACCCGAGCCATATAACTCTGGGGCCAACGTCCTGACTTTC.

V is TRBV10-3 and J is TRBJ2-1; 13 bases are a match to TRBD2. CDR1 ENHRY and CDR2 SYGVKD come from the germline V gene. The CDR3 runs to 15 residues. V shed 8 bases and J 10 bases; nucleotides not matched to a gene: 11. The CDR3 coding sequence is TGTGCCATCCCCGGGACTAGCGGGGCACCTGGGGAGCAGTTCTTC. Translating it yields CAIPGTSGAPGEQFF.

The J gene is TRBJ1-2, the V gene TRBV9; 7 bases are a match to TRBD1. The J segment lost 7 bases and the V segment lost 0 bases, leaving 9 bases of the junction unmatched. The CDR3 runs 15 residues. Germline V lookup: CDR1 SGDLS, CDR2 YYNGEE. The CDR3 region is CASSVETGVSLGYTF. The CDR3 DNA reads as TGTGCCAGCAGCGTAGAAACAGGGGTCTCACTTGGCTACACCTTC.

This clone was counted at least ten times. The genes are TRBV6-5 and TRBJ2-2; 12 bases line up with TRBD2. The germline V gene encodes CDR1 MNHEY and CDR2 SVGAGI. The CDR3 totals 15 residues. V gave up 5 bases and J gave up 4 bases; unmatched junction bases: 2. CDR3 region: CASSQLAGGTGELFF. For the CDR3, the DNA is TGTGCCAGCAGTCAACTAGCGGGAGGCACCGGGGAGCTGTTTTTT.

The rearrangement uses TRBV27 and TRBJ2-7, with 7 bases aligning to TRBD1. Germline V gene data show CDR1 as MNHEY and CDR2 as SMNVEV (reference sequence). The CDR3 has 17 amino acids. V dropped 0 bases and J dropped 2; count of bases not matched to a gene: 10. CDR3: CASSLSTGTAETYEQYF. The CDR3 region has the DNA TGTGCCAGCAGTTTATCGACCGGGACAGCAGAGACCTACGAGCAGTACTTC.